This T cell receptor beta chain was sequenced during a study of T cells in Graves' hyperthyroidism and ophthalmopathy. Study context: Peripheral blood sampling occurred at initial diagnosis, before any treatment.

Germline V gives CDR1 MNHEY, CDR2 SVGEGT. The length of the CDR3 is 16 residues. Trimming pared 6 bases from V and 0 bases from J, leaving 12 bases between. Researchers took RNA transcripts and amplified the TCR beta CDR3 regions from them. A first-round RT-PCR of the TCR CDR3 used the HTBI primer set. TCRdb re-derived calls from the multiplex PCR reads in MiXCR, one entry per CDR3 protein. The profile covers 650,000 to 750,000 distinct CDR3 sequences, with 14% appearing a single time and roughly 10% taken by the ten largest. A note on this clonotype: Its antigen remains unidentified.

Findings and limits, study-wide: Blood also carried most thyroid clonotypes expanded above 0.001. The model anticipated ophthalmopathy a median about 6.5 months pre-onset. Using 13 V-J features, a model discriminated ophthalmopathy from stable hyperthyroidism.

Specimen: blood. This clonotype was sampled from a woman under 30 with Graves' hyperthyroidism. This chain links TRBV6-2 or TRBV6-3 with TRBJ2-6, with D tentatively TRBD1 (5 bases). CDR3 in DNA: TGTGCCAGCAGATGGGGCTCCCTCTCTGGGGCCAACGTCCTGACTTTC. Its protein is CASRWGSLSGANVLTF.